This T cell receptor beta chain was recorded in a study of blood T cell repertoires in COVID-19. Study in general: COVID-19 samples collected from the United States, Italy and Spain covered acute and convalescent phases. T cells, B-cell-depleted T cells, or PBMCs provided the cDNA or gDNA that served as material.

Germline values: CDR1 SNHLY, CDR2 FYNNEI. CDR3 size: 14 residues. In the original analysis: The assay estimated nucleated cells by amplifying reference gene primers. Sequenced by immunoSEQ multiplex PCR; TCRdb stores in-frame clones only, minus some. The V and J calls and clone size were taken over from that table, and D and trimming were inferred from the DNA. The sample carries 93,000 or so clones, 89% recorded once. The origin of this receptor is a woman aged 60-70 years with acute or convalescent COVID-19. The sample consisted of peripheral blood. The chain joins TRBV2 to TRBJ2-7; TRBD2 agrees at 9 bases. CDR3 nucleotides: TGTGCTCCGAGGTGTAGCGGGAGAAGCTACGAGCAGTACTTC. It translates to CAPRCSGRSYEQYF.